The 21 T cell receptor beta chains below come from one sample, sequenced in a study of T cells in Graves' hyperthyroidism and ophthalmopathy. RNA transcripts provided the source from which TCR beta CDR3 regions were amplified. In the first-round RT-PCR of the TCR CDR3, the HTBI primer set was used. TCRdb re-derived calls from the multiplex PCR reads in MiXCR, one entry per CDR3 protein. This table has 450,000 to 700,000 distinct CDR3 sequences, 40% to 55% appearing once. The sequenced material came from peripheral blood or thyroid tissue (not recorded which). The receptors were sampled from an adult woman with Graves' disease, either hyperthyroidism or ophthalmopathy (not recorded which).

The chain uses TRBV7-2 and TRBJ2-5; 8 bases align to TRBD2. This CDR3 has 16 residues. Losses at the gene ends were 5 bases for V and 3 bases for J; bases not matched to a gene: 11. The V gene's germline CDR1 is SGHTA and CDR2 FQGNSA. The CDR3 sequence is CASSPFREAGEETQYF. The CDR3 DNA reads as TGTGCCAGCAGCCCGTTTCGGGAAGCGGGAGAAGAGACCCAGTACTTC. The complete variable domain, with remaining parts taken from reference TRBV7-2 and TRBJ2-5, reads GAGVSQSPSNKVTEKGKDVELRCDPISGHTALYWYRQSLGQGLEFLIYFQGNSAPDKSGLPSDRFSAERTGGSVSTLTIQRTQQEDSAVYLCASSPFREAGEETQYFGPGTRLLVL.

V is TRBV7-2 and J is TRBJ1-4; TRBD1 matches 7 bases. CDR3 length: 15 residues. The germline CDR1 and CDR2 sequences are SGHTA and FQGNSA. The V and J ends lost 6 bases and 10 bases, in that order; junction bases with no gene match: 14. The CDR3 loop is CASRTETGRPGKLFF. As DNA, the CDR3 is TGTGCCAGCAGAACCGAGACAGGGCGGCCAGGAAAACTGTTTTTT.

This clonotype was detected many times. CDR3 sequence (DNA): TGTGCCAGCAGCTCCGGGACAGGGCGGATAGATACGCAGTATTTT. Translated, it gives CASSSGTGRIDTQYF. The rearrangement uses TRBV7-2 and TRBJ2-3; TRBD1 matches at 9 bases. CDR3 length equals 15 residues. Germline loops: CDR1 SGHTA, CDR2 FQGNSA. The V gene end was trimmed by 4 bases and the J gene end by 5 bases; junction bases not matched to a gene: 7. Filled out from reference TRBV7-2 and TRBJ2-3, the complete variable domain reads GAGVSQSPSNKVTEKGKDVELRCDPISGHTALYWYRQSLGQGLEFLIYFQGNSAPDKSGLPSDRFSAERTGGSVSTLTIQRTQQEDSAVYLCASSSGTGRIDTQYFGPGTRLTVL.

The chain links TRBV20-1 to TRBJ1-3; perhaps TRBD1 as D (5 bases). The CDR3 covers 13 residues. Trimming removed 3 bases at V and 3 bases at J, with 9 bases between. From germline, CDR1 is DFQATT and CDR2 SNEGSKA (reference sequence). The CDR3 is CSASSRVGNTIYF. CDR3 nucleotide sequence: TGCAGTGCTAGCTCCAGGGTTGGAAACACCATATATTTT.

This clonotype was seen repeatedly, ten times or more. This chain links TRBV7-3 with TRBJ1-6; TRBD1 agrees at 7 bases. J was trimmed by 7 bases and V by 5 bases; bases with no gene match: 8. The CDR3 consists of 15 residues. Per the germline V gene, CDR1 is SGHTA and CDR2 is FQGTGA. CDR3 nucleotides: TGTGCCAGCAGCCCAACAGGGGCGAAAAATTCACCCCTCCACTTT. Its translation: CASSPTGAKNSPLHF.

V gene TRBV5-1 combines with J gene TRBJ2-5; D is undetermined. CDR1 is SGHRS, CDR2 YFSETQ, per germline. This CDR3 has 15 residues. V lost 4 bases to trimming and J lost 5 bases, with 18 bases between them. The CDR3 sequence is CASSPDGRRTETQYF. The CDR3 nucleotides are TGCGCCAGCAGCCCGGACGGACGGCGGACGGAGACCCAGTACTTC.

The CDR3 loop reads CASSPGGGSQETQYF. In DNA, the CDR3 is TGTGCCAGCAGCCCAGGCGGCGGGAGCCAAGAGACCCAGTACTTC. The J gene is TRBJ2-5, the V gene TRBV7-3; 7 bases agree with TRBD2. This CDR3 is 15 amino acids long. Losses at the gene ends were 5 bases for V and 1 base for J; bases not matched to a gene: 7. Germline V lookup: CDR1 SGHTA, CDR2 FQGTGA.

This rearrangement joins TRBV4-1 to TRBJ2-7; tentatively, D is TRBD2 (6 bases). The CDR3 has 15 amino acids. V lost 5 bases to trimming and J lost 1 base, with 15 bases between them. Germline CDR1 and CDR2: MGHRA and YSYEKL. The CDR3 bases are TGCGCCAGCAGCGGAGAGATGGGGAGGTCCTACGAGCAGTACTTC. Encoded protein: CASSGEMGRSYEQYF.

This clonotype has only a few counts. The chain carries TRBV25-1 and TRBJ2-5; the D is unclear. Germline V CDR1 and CDR2: MGHDK, SYGVNS. The CDR3 runs 14 residues. V lost 4 bases and J lost 5, with 14 bases in between. CDR3 protein: CASSARGSGETQYF. The CDR3 nucleotides are TGTGCCAGCAGTGCTAGAGGCTCCGGGGAGACCCAGTACTTC. Drawing the rest from reference TRBV25-1 and TRBJ2-5, the complete variable domain is EADIYQTPRYLVIGTGKKITLECSQTMGHDKMYWYQQDPGMELHLIHYSYGVNSTEKGDLSSESTVSRIRTEHFPLTLESARPSHTSQYLCASSARGSGETQYFGPGTRLLVL.

The chain combines TRBV15 with TRBJ2-7, with D perhaps matching TRBD1 (6 bases). Trimming removed 5 bases from V and 5 bases from J, with 19 bases in between. Germline V gives CDR1 LNHNV, CDR2 YYDKDF (reference sequence). The CDR3 is 15 amino acids. The CDR3: CATSARLQGLDEQYF. Written as DNA, the CDR3 is TGTGCCACCAGCGCACGTCTACAGGGTTTGGACGAGCAGTACTTC. The whole variable domain, remainder taken from reference TRBV15 and TRBJ2-7, is DAMVIQNPRYQVTQFGKPVTLSCSQTLNHNVMYWYQQKSSQAPKLLFHYYDKDFNNEADTPDNFQSRRPNTSFCFLDIRSPGLGDTAMYLCATSARLQGLDEQYFGPGTRLTVT.

The chain carries TRBV10-3 and TRBJ2-7, with 8 bases fitting TRBD1. J lost 3 bases, V lost 10 bases, and 5 bases had no gene match. CDR3 length: 12 amino acids. Germline CDR1 is ENHRY and CDR2 is SYGVKD. CDR3 in amino acids: CATADRGYEQYF. The CDR3 nucleotides read TGTGCCACAGCTGACAGGGGCTACGAGCAGTACTTC.

This clonotype was detected a few times. This may stem from a read error, because a much larger clone lies one nucleotide away. CDR3 residues: CASSLHNTVVTEASF. CDR3 bases: TGCGCCAGCAGCCTACACAACACGGTTGTAACTGAAGCTTCCTTT. This chain uses TRBV5-1 with TRBJ1-1; D unresolved. This CDR3 contains 15 residues. The V gene's germline CDR1 is SGHRS and CDR2 YFSETQ.

V usage is TRBV7-3 and J usage is TRBJ2-7; a weak D match, TRBD1 (6 bases). Germline loops: CDR1 SGHTA, CDR2 FQGTGA. CDR3 size: 14 residues. Deletions cut 1 base from V and 5 bases from J, with 12 bases between. The CDR3 loop is CASSLRPGANEQYF. Here the CDR3 DNA reads TGTGCCAGCAGCTTAAGGCCAGGGGCTAACGAGCAGTACTTC.

A word on this clonotype: Mismatch with germline at one junction end may stem from a read error. J is TRBJ2-2 and V is TRBV7-9; a weak D match, TRBD2 (6 bases). CDR3 length: 15 residues. CDR1 is SEHNR and CDR2 is FQNEAQ in the germline V gene (reference sequence). The chain's CDR3 is CASSLYAGNTGELFF. The CDR3 DNA sequence: TGTGCCAGCAGCTTATACGCGGGGAACACTGGGGAGCTGTTTTTT.

The rearrangement joins TRBV7-3 to TRBJ2-2; tentatively, D is TRBD2 (7 bases). V shed 4 bases and J shed 2 bases, with 11 bases lying between them. CDR1 is SGHTA, CDR2 FQGTGA, per germline. This CDR3 has 15 amino acids. Here the CDR3 DNA reads TGTGCCAGCAGCTCCTGGGGGGGCAACACCGGGGAGCTGTTTTTT. Translation gives CASSSWGGNTGELFF.

This clonotype has a handful of counts. The chain recombines TRBV15 with TRBJ1-1; 7 bases align to TRBD1. J was trimmed by 7 bases and V by 3 bases; bases with no gene match: 8. This CDR3 contains 14 residues. CDR1 LNHNV and CDR2 YYDKDF come from the germline V gene (reference sequence). The CDR3 region has the DNA TGTGCCACCAGCAGTGACAGGGCCGGGGGTGAAGCTTTCTTT. Residues: CATSSDRAGGEAFF.

This clonotype was seen at least ten times. The chain joins TRBV5-1 to TRBJ1-1; D may be TRBD1 (5 bases). The CDR3 has 15 residues. The V end lost 4 bases, the J end lost 5 bases, and 18 bases lay between the germline ends. Germline V lookup: CDR1 SGHRS, CDR2 YFSETQ. For the CDR3, the DNA is TGCGCCAGCAGCCCGTCAGGAGGGGCGTGGACTGAAGCTTTCTTT. This encodes CASSPSGGAWTEAFF.

This clonotype came up many times. The rearrangement joins TRBV4-1 to TRBJ1-5, with 8 positions matching TRBD1. CDR3 length: 14 residues. Per germline, CDR1 MGHRA and CDR2 YSYEKL. The V and J ends lost 4 bases and 10 bases, in that order; junction bases with no gene match: 9. CDR3 sequence reads: CASSLHGQGVPQHF. The CDR3 nucleotides read TGCGCCAGCAGCCTCCATGGACAGGGTGTTCCCCAGCATTTT.

The chain combines TRBV9 with TRBJ2-7, with TRBD2 matching 10 bases. The CDR3 has 15 residues. V gave up 4 bases and J gave up 3 bases; unmatched junction bases: 7. Germline CDR1 is SGDLS and CDR2 is YYNGEE. The CDR3 region is CASSPTGTSDYEQYF. CDR3 nucleotide sequence: TGTGCCAGCAGCCCCACCGGGACTAGCGACTACGAGCAGTACTTC.

The gene calls are TRBV28 and TRBJ2-7; D is uncertain. Trimming left V 2 bases short and J 5 bases short, with 16 bases between. This CDR3 has 15 residues. The germline CDR1 and CDR2 sequences are MDHEN and SYDVKM. DNA of the CDR3: TGTGCCAGCAGTTTACTAAGCCTTCTGTCGAACGAGCAGTACTTC. Translation gives CASSLLSLLSNEQYF. The whole variable domain, filled in from reference TRBV28 and TRBJ2-7, reads DVKVTQSSRYLVKRTGEKVFLECVQDMDHENMFWYRQDPGLGLRLIYFSYDVKMKEKGDIPEGYSVSREKKERFSLILESASTNQTSMYLCASSLLSLLSNEQYFGPGTRLTVT.

This chain joins TRBV7-8 and TRBJ2-1; 7 bases align to TRBD2. This CDR3 region has 13 residues. The J segment lost 8 bases and the V segment lost 9 bases, leaving 10 bases of the junction unmatched. CDR1 SGHVS and CDR2 FQNEAQ come from the germline V gene. CDR3 sequence: CASVPGGGDEQFF. CDR3 nucleotides: TGTGCCAGTGTCCCTGGCGGGGGTGATGAGCAGTTCTTC.